Below are 5 T cell receptor beta chains sequenced from a single sample in a study of blood T cell repertoires in COVID-19. Produced via immunoSEQ multiplex PCR; TCRdb's table is partial and in-frame only. The top ten clones hold 13% of a sample with under 200,000 clones, roughly 88% of them seen once. The sample consisted of PBMCs or T cells enriched from blood (not recorded which). The receptors originated from a woman aged 55-70 years who had recovered from COVID-19.

This clone was observed a single time. V and J are TRBV19 and TRBJ2-2, with TRBD2 as a possible D gene (6 bases). The CDR3 covers 15 residues. From germline, CDR1 is LNHDA and CDR2 SQIVND (reference sequence). V gave up 3 bases and J gave up 5 bases, with 13 bases separating them. The CDR3 coding sequence is TGTGCCAGTAGTATGGGGCTAGCGCCAACCGGGGAGCTGTTTTTT. Amino acids: CASSMGLAPTGELFF.

This chain links TRBV19 with TRBJ2-3, with 7 bases identical to TRBD1. Germline lookup yields CDR1 LNHDA and CDR2 SQIVND (reference sequence). V dropped 5 bases and J dropped 7; count of bases not matched to a gene: 12. The CDR3 extends over 15 amino acids. This chain's CDR3 is CASSGAGGIPNTQYF. The CDR3, as DNA: TGTGCCAGTAGTGGGGCAGGGGGAATTCCGAATACGCAGTATTTT. Using reference TRBV19 and TRBJ2-3 for the parts outside the CDR3, the full variable domain is DGGITQSPKYLFRKEGQNVTLSCEQNLNHDAMYWYRQDPGQGLRLIYYSQIVNDFQKGDIAEGYSVSREKKESFPLTVTSAQKNPTAFYLCASSGAGGIPNTQYFGPGTRLTVL.

Comments on this clone: This same CDR3 is encoded by further DNA sequences in the sample. The V call is TRBV3-1 (or the pseudogene TRBV3-2), the J call TRBJ1-3; 10 positions agree with TRBD1. CDR3 size: 14 residues. Germline V lookup: CDR1 LGHDT, CDR2 YNNKEL (reference sequence). J lost 5 bases, V lost 4 bases, and 2 bases had no gene match. The CDR3 DNA follows: TGTGCCAGCAGCCCGACAGGGGGCAGAAACACCATATATTTT. Amino acids: CASSPTGGRNTIYF.

This chain uses TRBV19 with TRBJ2-2; no clear D gene. V dropped 3 bases and J dropped 0 bases, with 5 bases sitting between them. Germline V CDR1 and CDR2: LNHDA, SQIVND (reference sequence). CDR3 length equals 14 residues. DNA of the CDR3: TGTGCCAGTAGTATCATCCCGAACACCGGGGAGCTGTTTTTT. Translation gives CASSIIPNTGELFF.

The rearrangement joins TRBV28 to TRBJ2-3; 7 bases are a match to TRBD1. CDR3 size: 15 residues. The J segment lost 1 base and the V segment lost 3 bases, leaving 4 bases of the junction unmatched. Germline CDR1 and CDR2: MDHEN and SYDVKM. The CDR3 DNA sequence: TGTGCCAGCAGTTTGGGGACAGTGGGCACAGATACGCAGTATTTT. Protein sequence: CASSLGTVGTDTQYF.